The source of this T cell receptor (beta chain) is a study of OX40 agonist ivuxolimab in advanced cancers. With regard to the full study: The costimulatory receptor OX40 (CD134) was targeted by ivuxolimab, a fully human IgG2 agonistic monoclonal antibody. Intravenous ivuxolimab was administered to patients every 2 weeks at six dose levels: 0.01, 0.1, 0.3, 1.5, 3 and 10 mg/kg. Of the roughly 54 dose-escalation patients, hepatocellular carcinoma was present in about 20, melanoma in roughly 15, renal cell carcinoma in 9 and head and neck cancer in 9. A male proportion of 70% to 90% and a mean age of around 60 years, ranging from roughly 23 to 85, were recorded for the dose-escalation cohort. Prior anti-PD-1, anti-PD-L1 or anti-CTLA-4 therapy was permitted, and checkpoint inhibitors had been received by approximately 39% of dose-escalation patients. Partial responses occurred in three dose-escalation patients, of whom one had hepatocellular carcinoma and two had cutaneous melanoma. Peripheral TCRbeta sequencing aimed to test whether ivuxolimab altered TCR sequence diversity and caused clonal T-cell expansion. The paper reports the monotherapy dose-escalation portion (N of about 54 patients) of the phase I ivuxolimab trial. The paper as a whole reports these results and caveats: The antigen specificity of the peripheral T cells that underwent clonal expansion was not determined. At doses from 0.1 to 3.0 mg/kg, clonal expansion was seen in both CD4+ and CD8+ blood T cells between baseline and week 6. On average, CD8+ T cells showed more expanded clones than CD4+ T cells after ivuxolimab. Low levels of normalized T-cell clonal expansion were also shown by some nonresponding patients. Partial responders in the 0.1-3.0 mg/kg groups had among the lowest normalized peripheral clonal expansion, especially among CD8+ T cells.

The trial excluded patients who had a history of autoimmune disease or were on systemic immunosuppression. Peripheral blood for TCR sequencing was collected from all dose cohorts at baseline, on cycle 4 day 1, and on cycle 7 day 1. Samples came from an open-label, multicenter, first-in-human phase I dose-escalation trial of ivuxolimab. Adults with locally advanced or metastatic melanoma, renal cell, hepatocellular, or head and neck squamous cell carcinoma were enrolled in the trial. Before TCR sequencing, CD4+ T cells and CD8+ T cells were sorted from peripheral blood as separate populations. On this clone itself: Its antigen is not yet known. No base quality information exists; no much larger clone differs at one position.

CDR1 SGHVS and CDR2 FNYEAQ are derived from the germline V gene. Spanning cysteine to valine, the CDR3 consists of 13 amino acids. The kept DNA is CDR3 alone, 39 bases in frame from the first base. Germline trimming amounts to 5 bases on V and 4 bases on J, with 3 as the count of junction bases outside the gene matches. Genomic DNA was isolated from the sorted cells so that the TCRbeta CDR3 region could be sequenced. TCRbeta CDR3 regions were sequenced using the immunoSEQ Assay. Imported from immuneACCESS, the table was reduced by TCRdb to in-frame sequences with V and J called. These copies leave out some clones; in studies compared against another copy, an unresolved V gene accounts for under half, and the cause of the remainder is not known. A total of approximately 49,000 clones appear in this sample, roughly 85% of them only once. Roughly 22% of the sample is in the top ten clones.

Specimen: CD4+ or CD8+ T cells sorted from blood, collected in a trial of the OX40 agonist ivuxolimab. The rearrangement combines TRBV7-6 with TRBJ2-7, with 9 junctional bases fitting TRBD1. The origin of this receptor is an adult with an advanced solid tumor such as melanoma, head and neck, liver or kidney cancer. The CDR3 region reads CASSVQGAYEQYV. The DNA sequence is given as TGTGCCAGCAGCGTACAGGGGGCGTACGAGCAGTACGTC.